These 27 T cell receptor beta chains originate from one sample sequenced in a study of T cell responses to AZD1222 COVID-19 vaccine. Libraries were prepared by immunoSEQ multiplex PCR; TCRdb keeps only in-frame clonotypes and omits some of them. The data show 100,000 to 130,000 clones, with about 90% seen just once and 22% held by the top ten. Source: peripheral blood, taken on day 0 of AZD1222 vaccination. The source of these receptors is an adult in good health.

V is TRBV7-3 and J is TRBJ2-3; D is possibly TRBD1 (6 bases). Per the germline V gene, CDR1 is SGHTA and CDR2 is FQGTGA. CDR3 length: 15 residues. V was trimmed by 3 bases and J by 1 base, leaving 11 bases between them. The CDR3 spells CASSLGAYGTDTQYF. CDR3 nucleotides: TGTGCCAGCAGCTTGGGGGCATACGGCACAGATACGCAGTATTTT.

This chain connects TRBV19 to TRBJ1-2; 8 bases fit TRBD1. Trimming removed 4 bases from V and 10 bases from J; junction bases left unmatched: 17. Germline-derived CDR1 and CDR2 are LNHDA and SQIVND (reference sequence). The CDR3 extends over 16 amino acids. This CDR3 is CASSTAQGGVVSVYTF. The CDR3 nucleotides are TGTGCCAGTAGTACAGCACAGGGGGGAGTTGTGTCTGTCTACACCTTC.

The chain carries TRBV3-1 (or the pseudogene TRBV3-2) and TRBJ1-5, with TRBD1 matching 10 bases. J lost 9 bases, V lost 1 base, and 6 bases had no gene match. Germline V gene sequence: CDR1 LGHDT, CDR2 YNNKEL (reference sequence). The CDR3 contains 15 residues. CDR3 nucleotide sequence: TGTGCCAGCAGCCAAGGGACAGGGGGTGCGCGGCCCCAGCATTTT. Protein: CASSQGTGGARPQHF.

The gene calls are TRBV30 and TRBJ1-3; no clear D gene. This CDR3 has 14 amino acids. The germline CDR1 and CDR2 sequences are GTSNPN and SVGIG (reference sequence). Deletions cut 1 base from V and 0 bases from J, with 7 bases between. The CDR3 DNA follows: TGTGCCTGGAGTGAGGACTTCTCTGGAAACACCATATATTTT. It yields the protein CAWSEDFSGNTIYF.

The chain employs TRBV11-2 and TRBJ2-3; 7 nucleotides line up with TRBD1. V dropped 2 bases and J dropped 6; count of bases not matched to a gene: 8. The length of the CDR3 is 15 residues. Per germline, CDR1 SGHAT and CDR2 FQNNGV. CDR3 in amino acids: CASSLRQGVRDTQYF. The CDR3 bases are TGTGCCAGCAGCTTAAGGCAGGGGGTTCGGGATACGCAGTATTTT.

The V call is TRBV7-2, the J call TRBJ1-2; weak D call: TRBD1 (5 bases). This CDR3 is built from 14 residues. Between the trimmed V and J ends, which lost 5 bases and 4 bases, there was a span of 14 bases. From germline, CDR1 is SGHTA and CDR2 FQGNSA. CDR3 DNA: TGTGCCAGCAGCCCGCAGGGCGGGGGCTATGGCTACACCTTC. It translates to CASSPQGGGYGYTF.

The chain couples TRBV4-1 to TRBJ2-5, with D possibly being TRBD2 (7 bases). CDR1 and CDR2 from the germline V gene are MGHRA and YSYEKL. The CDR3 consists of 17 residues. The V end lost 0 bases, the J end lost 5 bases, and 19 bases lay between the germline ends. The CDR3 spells CASSQDRNRGAWETQYF. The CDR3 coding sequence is TGCGCCAGCAGCCAAGATAGGAATCGGGGGGCCTGGGAGACCCAGTACTTC.

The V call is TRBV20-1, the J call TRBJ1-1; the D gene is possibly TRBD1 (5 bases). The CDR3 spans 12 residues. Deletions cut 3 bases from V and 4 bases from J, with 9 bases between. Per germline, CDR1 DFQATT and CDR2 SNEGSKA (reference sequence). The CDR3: CSASWGSTEAFF. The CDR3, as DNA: TGCAGTGCTAGTTGGGGGAGCACTGAAGCTTTCTTT.

CDR3 residues: CASSEFRADRASPLHF. The CDR3 DNA is TGTGCCAGCAGCGAATTCAGGGCTGACCGGGCCTCACCCCTCCACTTT. The genes are TRBV5-8 and TRBJ1-6; TRBD1 might be the D (5 bases). Looked up from germline, CDR1 is SGHTS and CDR2 is YDEGEE. V was trimmed by 4 bases and J by 10 bases, leaving 21 bases between them. The CDR3 totals 16 residues. Variable domain in full (rest from reference TRBV5-8 and TRBJ1-6): EAGVTQSPTHLIKTRGQQATLRCSPISGHTSVYWYQQALGLGLQFLLWYDEGEERNRGNFPPRFSGRQFPNYSSELNVNALELEDSALYLCASSEFRADRASPLHFGNGTRLTVT.

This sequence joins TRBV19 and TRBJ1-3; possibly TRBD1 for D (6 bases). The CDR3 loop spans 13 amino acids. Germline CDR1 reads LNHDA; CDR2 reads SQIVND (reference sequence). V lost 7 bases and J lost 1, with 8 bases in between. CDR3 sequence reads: CASTGTSGNTIYF. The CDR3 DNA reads TGTGCCAGTACGGGGACATCTGGAAACACCATATATTTT.

The CDR3 is CASSIRLGLVTGELFF. The CDR3 coding sequence is TGTGCCAGTAGTATAAGGTTAGGACTAGTGACCGGGGAGCTGTTTTTT. The chain has TRBV19 and TRBJ2-2; 7 bases match TRBD2. V lost 2 bases and J lost 5; bases outside the gene matches: 8. The CDR3 is 16 amino acids. CDR1 and CDR2 from the germline V gene are LNHDA and SQIVND (reference sequence).

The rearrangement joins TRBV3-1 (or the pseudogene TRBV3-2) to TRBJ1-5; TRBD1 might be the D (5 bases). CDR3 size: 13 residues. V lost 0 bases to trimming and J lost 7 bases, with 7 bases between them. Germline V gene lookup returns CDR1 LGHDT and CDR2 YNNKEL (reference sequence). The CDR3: CASSQDWGQPQHF. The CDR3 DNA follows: TGTGCCAGCAGCCAAGATTGGGGCCAGCCCCAGCATTTT.

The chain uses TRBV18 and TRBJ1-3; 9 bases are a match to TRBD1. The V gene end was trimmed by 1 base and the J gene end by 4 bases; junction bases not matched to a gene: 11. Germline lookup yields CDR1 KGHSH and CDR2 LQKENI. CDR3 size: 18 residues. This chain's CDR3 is CASSPLAPGTGTGNTIYF. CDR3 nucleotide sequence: TGTGCCAGCTCACCACTCGCACCCGGGACAGGGACCGGAAACACCATATATTTT.

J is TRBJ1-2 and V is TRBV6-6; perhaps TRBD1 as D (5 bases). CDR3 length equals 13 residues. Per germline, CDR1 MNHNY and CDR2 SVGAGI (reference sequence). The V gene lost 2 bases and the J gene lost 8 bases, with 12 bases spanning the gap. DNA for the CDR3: TGTGCCAGCAGTTACGAGGGGCGGGGAGGCTACACCTTC. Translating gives CASSYEGRGGYTF.

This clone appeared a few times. The chain's CDR3 is CASSQGEVGQPQHF. The CDR3 DNA reads TGCGCCAGCAGCCAAGGTGAGGTTGGTCAGCCCCAGCATTTT. This chain connects TRBV4-3 to TRBJ1-5; no clear D gene. V lost 1 base and J 6 bases, leaving 10 bases between the germline ends. CDR1 is LGHNA and CDR2 is YSLEER in the germline V gene. The CDR3 length is 14 residues.

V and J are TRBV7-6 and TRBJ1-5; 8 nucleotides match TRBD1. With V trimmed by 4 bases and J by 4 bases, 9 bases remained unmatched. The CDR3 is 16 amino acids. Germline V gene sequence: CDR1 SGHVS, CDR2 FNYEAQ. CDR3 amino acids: CASSSHQGALNQPQHF. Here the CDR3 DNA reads TGTGCCAGCAGCTCTCATCAGGGGGCCCTAAATCAGCCCCAGCATTTT.

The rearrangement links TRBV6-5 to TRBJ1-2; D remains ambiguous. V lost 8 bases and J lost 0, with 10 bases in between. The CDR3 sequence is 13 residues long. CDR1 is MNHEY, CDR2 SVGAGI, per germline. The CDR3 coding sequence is TGTGCCAGCCAACCTAGGGCTAACTATGGCTACACCTTC. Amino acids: CASQPRANYGYTF.

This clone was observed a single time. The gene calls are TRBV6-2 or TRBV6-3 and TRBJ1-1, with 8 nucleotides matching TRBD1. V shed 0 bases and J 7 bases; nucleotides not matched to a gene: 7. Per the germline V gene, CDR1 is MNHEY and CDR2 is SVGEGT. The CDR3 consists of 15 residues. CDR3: CASSYSSRGQVEAFF. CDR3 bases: TGTGCCAGCAGTTACTCGAGCAGGGGGCAAGTTGAAGCTTTCTTT.

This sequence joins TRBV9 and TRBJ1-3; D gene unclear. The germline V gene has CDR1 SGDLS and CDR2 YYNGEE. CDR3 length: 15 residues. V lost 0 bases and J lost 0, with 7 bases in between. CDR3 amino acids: CASSVGGSSGNTIYF. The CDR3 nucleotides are TGTGCCAGCAGCGTAGGGGGAAGCTCTGGAAACACCATATATTTT.

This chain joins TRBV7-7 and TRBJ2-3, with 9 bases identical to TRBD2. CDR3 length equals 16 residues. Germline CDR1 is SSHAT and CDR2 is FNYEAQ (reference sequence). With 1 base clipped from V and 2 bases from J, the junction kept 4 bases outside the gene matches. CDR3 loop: CASSLGAGGSTDTQYF. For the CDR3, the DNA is TGTGCCAGCAGCTTAGGAGCGGGGGGTTCCACAGATACGCAGTATTTT.

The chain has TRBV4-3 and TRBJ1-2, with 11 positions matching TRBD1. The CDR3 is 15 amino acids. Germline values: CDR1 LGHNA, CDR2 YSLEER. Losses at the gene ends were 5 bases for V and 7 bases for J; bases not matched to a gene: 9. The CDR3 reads CASSIRTGGYGGYTF. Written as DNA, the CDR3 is TGCGCCAGCAGCATACGGACAGGGGGCTATGGTGGCTACACCTTC.

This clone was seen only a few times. CDR3 in amino acids: CASSQGRGGNEQFF. In DNA, the CDR3 is TGTGCCAGCAGCCAGGGGCGAGGGGGAAATGAGCAGTTCTTC. The rearrangement links TRBV4-2 to TRBJ2-1, with a possible D match to TRBD1 (6 bases). The CDR3 is 14 residues long. Germline assignment: CDR1 LGHNA and CDR2 YNFKEQ. V lost 3 bases and J lost 7, with 13 bases in between.

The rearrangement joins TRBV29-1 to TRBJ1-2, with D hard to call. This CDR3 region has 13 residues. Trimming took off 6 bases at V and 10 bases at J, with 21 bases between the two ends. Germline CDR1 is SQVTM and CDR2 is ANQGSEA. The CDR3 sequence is CSVPHGNSRVYTF. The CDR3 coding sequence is TGCAGCGTGCCCCACGGGAACAGTCGGGTCTACACCTTC.

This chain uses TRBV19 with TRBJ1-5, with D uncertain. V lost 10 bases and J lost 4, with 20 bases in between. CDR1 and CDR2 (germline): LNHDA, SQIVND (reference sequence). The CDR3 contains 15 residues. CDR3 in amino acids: CATHVRGVTNQPQHF. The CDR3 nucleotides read TGTGCCACTCACGTGCGGGGAGTTACAAATCAGCCCCAGCATTTT.

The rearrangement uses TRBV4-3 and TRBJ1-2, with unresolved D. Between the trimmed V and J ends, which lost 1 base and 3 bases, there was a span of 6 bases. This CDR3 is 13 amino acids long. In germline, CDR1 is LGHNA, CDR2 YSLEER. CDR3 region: CASSQVLYYGYTF. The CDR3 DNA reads TGCGCCAGCAGCCAAGTCCTTTACTATGGCTACACCTTC.

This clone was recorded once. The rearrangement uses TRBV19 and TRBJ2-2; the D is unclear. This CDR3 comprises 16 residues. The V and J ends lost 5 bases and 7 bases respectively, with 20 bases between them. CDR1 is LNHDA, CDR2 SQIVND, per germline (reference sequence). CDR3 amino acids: CASSSGRDKDGGELFF. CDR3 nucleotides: TGTGCCAGTAGTTCTGGGCGTGATAAGGATGGCGGGGAGCTGTTTTTT.

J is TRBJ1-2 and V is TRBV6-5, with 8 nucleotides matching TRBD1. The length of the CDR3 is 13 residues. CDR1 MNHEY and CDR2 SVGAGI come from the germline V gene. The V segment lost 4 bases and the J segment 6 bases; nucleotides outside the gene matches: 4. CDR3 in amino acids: CASSWTGSNGYTF. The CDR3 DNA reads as TGTGCCAGCAGTTGGACAGGGTCCAATGGCTACACCTTC.